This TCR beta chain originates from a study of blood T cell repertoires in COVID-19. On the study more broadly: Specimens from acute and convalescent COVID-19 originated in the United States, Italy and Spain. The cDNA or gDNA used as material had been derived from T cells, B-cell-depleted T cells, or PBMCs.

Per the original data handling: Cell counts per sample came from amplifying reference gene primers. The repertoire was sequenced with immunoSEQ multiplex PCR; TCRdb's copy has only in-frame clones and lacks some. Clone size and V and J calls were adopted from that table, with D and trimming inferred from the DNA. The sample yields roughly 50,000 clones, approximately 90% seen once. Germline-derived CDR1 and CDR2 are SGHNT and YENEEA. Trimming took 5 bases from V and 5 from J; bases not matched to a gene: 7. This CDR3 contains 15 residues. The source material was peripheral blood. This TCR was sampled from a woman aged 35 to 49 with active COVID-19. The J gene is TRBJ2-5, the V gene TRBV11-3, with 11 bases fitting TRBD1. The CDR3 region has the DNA TGTGCCAGCAGCCCCGGGACAGGGGGTATGGAGACCCAGTACTTC. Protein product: CASSPGTGGMETQYF.